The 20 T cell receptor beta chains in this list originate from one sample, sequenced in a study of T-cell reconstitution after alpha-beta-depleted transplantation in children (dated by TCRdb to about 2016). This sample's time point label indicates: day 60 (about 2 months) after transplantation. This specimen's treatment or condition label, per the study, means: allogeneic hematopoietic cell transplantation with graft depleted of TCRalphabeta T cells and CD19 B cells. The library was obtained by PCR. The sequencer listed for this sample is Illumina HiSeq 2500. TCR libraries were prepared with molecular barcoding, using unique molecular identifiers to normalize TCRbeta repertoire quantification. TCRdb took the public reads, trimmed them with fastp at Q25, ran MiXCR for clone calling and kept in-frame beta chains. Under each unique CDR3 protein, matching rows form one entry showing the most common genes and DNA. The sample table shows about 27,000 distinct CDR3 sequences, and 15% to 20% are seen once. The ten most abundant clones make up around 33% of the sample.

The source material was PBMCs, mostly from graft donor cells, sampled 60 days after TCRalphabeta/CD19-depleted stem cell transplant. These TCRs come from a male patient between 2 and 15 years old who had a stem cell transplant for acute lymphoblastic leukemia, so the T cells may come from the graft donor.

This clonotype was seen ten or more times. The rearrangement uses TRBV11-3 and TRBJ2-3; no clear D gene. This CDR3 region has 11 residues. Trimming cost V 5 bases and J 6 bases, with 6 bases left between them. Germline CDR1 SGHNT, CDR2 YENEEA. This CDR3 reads CASSLLDTQYF. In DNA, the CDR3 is TGTGCCAGCAGCCTATTGGATACGCAGTATTTT.

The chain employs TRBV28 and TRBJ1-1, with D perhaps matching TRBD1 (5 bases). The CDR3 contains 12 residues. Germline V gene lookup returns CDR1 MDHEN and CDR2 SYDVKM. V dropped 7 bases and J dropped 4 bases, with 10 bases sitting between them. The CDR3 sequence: CASNRFRTEAFF. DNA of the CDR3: TGTGCCAGCAACAGGTTCCGCACTGAAGCTTTCTTT.

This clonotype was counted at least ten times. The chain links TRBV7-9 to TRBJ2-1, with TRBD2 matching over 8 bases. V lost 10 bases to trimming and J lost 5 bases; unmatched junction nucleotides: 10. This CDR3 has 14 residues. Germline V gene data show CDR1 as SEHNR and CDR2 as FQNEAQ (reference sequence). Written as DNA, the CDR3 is TGTGCCACCCGTCCAGCGGGGGCCCACAATGAGCAGTTCTTC. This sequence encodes CATRPAGAHNEQFF.

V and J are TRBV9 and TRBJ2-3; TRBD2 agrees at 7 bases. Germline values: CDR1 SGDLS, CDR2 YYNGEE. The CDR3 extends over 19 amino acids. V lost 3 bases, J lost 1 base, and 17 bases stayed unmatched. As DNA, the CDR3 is TGTGCCAGCAGCGCCCGCAGCGGGGCCAGAATGACGGGCACAGATACGCAGTATTTT. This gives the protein CASSARSGARMTGTDTQYF.

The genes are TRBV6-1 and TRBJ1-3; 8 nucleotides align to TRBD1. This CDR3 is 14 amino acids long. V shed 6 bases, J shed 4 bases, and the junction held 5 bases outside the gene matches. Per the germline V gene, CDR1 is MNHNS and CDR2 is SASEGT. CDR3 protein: CASSGRGRGNTIYF. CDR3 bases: TGTGCCAGCAGCGGCAGGGGGCGCGGAAACACCATATATTTT.

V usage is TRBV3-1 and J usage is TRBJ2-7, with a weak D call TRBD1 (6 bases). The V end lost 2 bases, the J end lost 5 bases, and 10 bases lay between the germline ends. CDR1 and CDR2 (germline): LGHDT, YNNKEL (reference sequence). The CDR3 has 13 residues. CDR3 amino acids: CASSQQGQNEQYF. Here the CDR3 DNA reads TGTGCCAGCAGCCAACAAGGACAGAACGAGCAGTACTTC.

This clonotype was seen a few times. The CDR3 DNA follows: TGCGCCAGCAGCTATCCGGGGGGGGAGACCCAGTACTTC. Translated, it gives CASSYPGGETQYF. J is TRBJ2-5 and V is TRBV5-1, with 8 bases identical to TRBD2. V was clipped by 3 bases and J by 5 bases; unmatched bases: 3. This CDR3 has 13 residues. Per the germline V gene, CDR1 is SGHRS and CDR2 is YFSETQ. The whole variable domain, remainder taken from reference TRBV5-1 and TRBJ2-5, is KAGVTQTPRYLIKTRGQQVTLSCSPISGHRSVSWYQQTPGQGLQFLFEYFSETQRNKGNFPGRFSGRQFSNSRSEMNVSTLELGDSALYLCASSYPGGETQYFGPGTRLLVL.

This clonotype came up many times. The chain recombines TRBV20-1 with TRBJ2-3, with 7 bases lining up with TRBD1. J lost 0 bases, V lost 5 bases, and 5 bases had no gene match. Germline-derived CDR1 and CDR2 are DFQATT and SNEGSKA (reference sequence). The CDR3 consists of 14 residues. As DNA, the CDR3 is TGCAGTGCTCCCCGACAGGGCAGCACAGATACGCAGTATTTT. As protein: CSAPRQGSTDTQYF.

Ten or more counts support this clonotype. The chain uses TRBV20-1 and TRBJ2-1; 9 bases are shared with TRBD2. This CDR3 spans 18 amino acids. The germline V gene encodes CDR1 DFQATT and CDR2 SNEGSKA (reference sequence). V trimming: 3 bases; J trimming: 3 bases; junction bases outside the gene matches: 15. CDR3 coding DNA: TGCAGTGCTAGTCGCCGGGCTAGCGGGGAGATATACTACAATGAGCAGTTCTTC. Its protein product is CSASRRASGEIYYNEQFF.

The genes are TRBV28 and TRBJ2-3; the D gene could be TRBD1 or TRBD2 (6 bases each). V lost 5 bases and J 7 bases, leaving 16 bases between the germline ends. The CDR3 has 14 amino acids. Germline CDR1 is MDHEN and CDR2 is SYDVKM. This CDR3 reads CASSTGGGQYTQYF. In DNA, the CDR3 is TGTGCCAGCAGTACTGGAGGGGGGCAGTATACGCAGTATTTT.

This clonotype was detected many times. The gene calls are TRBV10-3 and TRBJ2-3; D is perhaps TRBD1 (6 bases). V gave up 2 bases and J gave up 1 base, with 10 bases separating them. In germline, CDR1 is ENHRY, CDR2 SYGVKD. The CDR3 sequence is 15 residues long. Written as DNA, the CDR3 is TGTGCCATCAGTGAGCAGGGGAGAGGCACAGATACGCAGTATTTT. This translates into CAISEQGRGTDTQYF.

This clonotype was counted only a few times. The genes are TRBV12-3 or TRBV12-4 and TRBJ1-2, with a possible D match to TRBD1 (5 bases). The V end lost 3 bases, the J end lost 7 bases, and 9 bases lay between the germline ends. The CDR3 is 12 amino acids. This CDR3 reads CASSFGTSGYTF. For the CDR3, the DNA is TGTGCCAGCAGTTTCGGGACGAGTGGCTACACCTTC.

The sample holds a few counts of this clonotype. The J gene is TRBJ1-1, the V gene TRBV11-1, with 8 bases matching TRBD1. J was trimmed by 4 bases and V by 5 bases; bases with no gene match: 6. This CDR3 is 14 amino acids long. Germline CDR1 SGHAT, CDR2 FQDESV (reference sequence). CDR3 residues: CASSGRTGSTEAFF. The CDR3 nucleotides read TGTGCCAGCAGCGGAAGGACAGGGAGCACTGAAGCTTTCTTT. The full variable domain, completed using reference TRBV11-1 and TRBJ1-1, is EAEVAQSPRYKITEKSQAVAFWCDPISGHATLYWYRQILGQGPELLVQFQDESVVDDSQLPKDRFSAERLKGVDSTLKIQPAELGDSAMYLCASSGRTGSTEAFFGQGTRLTVV.

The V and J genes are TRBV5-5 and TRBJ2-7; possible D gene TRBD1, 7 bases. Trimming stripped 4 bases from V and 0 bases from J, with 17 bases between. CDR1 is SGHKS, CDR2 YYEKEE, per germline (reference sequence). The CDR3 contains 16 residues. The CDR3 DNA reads TGTGCCAGCAGCATAGCGGACAGGACGAGCTCCTACGAGCAGTACTTC. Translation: CASSIADRTSSYEQYF.

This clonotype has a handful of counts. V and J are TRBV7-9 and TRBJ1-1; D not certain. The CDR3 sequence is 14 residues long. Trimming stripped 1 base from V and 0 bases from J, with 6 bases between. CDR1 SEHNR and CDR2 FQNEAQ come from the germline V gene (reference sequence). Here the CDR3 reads CASSLVRMNTEAFF. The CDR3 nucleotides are TGTGCCAGCAGCTTAGTCCGCATGAACACTGAAGCTTTCTTT.

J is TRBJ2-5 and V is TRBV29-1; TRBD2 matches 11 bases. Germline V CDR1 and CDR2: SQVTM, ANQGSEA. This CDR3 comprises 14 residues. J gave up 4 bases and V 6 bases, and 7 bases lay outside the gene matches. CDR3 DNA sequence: TGCAGCGTCGGTCAAACTAGCGGGGGAGAGACCCAGTACTTC. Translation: CSVGQTSGGETQYF.

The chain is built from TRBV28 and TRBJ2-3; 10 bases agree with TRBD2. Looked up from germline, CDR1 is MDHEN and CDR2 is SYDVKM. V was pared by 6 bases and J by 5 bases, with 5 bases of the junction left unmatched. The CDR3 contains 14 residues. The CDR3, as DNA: TGTGCCAGCAGGGTACTAGCGGGAATAGATACGCAGTATTTT. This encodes CASRVLAGIDTQYF. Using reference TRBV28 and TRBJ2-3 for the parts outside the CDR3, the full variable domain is DVKVTQSSRYLVKRTGEKVFLECVQDMDHENMFWYRQDPGLGLRLIYFSYDVKMKEKGDIPEGYSVSREKKERFSLILESASTNQTSMYLCASRVLAGIDTQYFGPGTRLTVL.

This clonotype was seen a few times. DNA of the CDR3: TGCAGTGCTAGGGGTAATTCACCCCTCCACTTT. Amino acid sequence: CSARGNSPLHF. This chain connects TRBV20-1 to TRBJ1-6, with no clear D. This CDR3 has 11 residues. Germline V gene lookup returns CDR1 DFQATT and CDR2 SNEGSKA (reference sequence). V was clipped by 3 bases and J by 6 bases, with 3 bases between them.

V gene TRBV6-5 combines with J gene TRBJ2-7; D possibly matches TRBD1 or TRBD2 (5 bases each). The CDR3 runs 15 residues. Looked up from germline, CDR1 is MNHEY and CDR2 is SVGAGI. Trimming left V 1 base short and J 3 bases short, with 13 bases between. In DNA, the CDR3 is TGTGCCAGCAGTTACTGGCGTGGGGGTAACTACGAGCAGTACTTC. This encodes CASSYWRGGNYEQYF.

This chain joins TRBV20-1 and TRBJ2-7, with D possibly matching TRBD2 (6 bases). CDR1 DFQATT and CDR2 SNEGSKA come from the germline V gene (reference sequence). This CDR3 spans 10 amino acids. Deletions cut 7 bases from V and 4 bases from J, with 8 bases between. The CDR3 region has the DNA TGCAGTGGGAGGGAGTACGAGCAGTACTTC. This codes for CSGREYEQYF.